The rows below give T cell receptor beta chains drawn from one sample of a study of blood T cell repertoires in COVID-19. Method: immunoSEQ multiplex PCR; TCRdb's copy keeps in-frame clones and lacks some. The sample shows over 300,000 clones, approximately 85% of them seen only once. The source material was peripheral blood. The receptors were sampled from a woman aged 50 to 60 with acute or convalescent COVID-19. Both conserved end residues are part of each CDR3. A D gene is named only where the DNA matches it firmly. Rows give clone size only sometimes, using once, few, many, or a class for an expanded clone.

TGTGCCATCAGGCCGGGACAGGGTGAGGAGACCCAGTACTTC,CAIRPGQGEETQYF,TRBD1,TRBV10-3,TRBJ2-5,14,NA
TGTGCCAGCAGCCGCGGGAGTAGCGGGACCGAGCAGTACTTC,CASSRGSSGTEQYF,TRBD2,TRBV28,TRBJ2-7,14,NA
TGTGCCAGCAGCTCCAACAGGGCTCGTCAGCCCCAGCATTTT,CASSSNRARQPQHF,NA,TRBV7-2,TRBJ1-5,14,NA
TGCGCCAGCAGCCCGGGCAGAGGACTCTATGGCTACACCTTC,CASSPGRGLYGYTF,NA,TRBV5-1,TRBJ1-2,14,NA
TGTGCCAGCAGCTTAGGCCAGACTAACTATGGCTACACCTTC,CASSLGQTNYGYTF,NA,TRBV7-2,TRBJ1-2,14,NA
TGTGCCAGCAGTCACAGGGGTGAAAAACTGTTTTTT,CASSHRGEKLFF,TRBD1,TRBV28,TRBJ1-4,12,NA
TGTGCCAGCTCCCCCCTCCCCCCTCCGGAGACCCAGTACTTC,CASSPLPPPETQYF,NA,TRBV18,TRBJ2-5,14,NA
TGTGCCAGCAGTTTACGTGGGCAAGGAAAACACATTCAGTACTTC,CASSLRGQGKHIQYF,NA,TRBV28,TRBJ2-4,15,NA
TGTGCCAGCAGCGTAAGGGAGTATGGCTACACCTTC,CASSVREYGYTF,NA,TRBV11-2,TRBJ1-2,12,NA
TGTGCCAGCAGCCATGTGTCGGATACGCAGTATTTT,CASSHVSDTQYF,NA,TRBV3-1/TRBV3-2,TRBJ2-3,12,NA
TGTGCCAGTAGTATAGTAAGGGGCTTCCTGTTCTTC,CASSIVRGFLFF,NA,TRBV19,TRBJ2-1,12,NA
TGTGCCAGCAGCCCGGGACAGGGATATAATTCACCCCTCCACTTT,CASSPGQGYNSPLHF,TRBD1,TRBV7-2,TRBJ1-6,15,once
TGTGCCAGCAGCCAAGGGGGGCTCAATCAGCCCCAGCATTTT,CASSQGGLNQPQHF,NA,TRBV3-1/TRBV3-2,TRBJ1-5,14,NA
TGTGCCAGTAGGATGAGCTCTGGAAACACCATATATTTT,CASRMSSGNTIYF,NA,TRBV19,TRBJ1-3,13,NA
TGTGCCAGTTACAGGGGGGGGGAGCCCCAGCATTTT,CASYRGGEPQHF,TRBD1,TRBV28,TRBJ1-5,12,few
TGTGCCAGCAGCTTAGAGGGGGCAACTGGGGCCAACGTCCTGACTTTC,CASSLEGATGANVLTF,TRBD1,TRBV7-9,TRBJ2-6,16,once
TGTGCCAGAACCGGGACAGGGCATGGCTACACCTTC,CARTGTGHGYTF,TRBD1,TRBV28,TRBJ1-2,12,NA
TGTGCCATCATGGGGGCCTCAAGGGCGTCACCCCTCCACTTT,CAIMGASRASPLHF,NA,TRBV10-3,TRBJ1-6,14,NA
TGTGCCAGCAGTTTCCGGGACAGGGATCGCTACACCTTC,CASSFRDRDRYTF,TRBD1,TRBV6-5,TRBJ1-2,13,NA
TGCGCCAGCAGAGCCTTAGAGACCGGGGAGCTGTTTTTT,CASRALETGELFF,NA,TRBV23-1,TRBJ2-2,13,NA
TGTGCCAGCAGTAAGACTAGCTCCTACAATGAGCAGTTCTTC,CASSKTSSYNEQFF,NA,TRBV7-3,TRBJ2-1,14,once
TGTGCCAGCAGCCCAACAACTAACTATGGCTACACCTTC,CASSPTTNYGYTF,NA,TRBV5-6,TRBJ1-2,13,few
TGTGCCAGCAGCCCCGGACTAGCGGGACAGAGTACGCAGTATTTT,CASSPGLAGQSTQYF,TRBD2,TRBV3-1/TRBV3-2,TRBJ2-3,15,NA
TGTGCCAGCAGCTCAGGGGGCTTGGCCTACAATGAGCAGTTCTTC,CASSSGGLAYNEQFF,TRBD1,TRBV7-3,TRBJ2-1,15,few
TGCGCCAGCAGCTCCACCTACGAGCAGTACTTC,CASSSTYEQYF,NA,TRBV5-1,TRBJ2-7,11,NA
TGTGCCAGCAGTGAAGCGGTGGCTTATGGCTACACCTTC,CASSEAVAYGYTF,NA,TRBV2,TRBJ1-2,13,NA
TGTGCCAGCAGCCGGAGCGACGGAGTTAATGAAAAACTGTTTTTT,CASSRSDGVNEKLFF,NA,TRBV3-1/TRBV3-2,TRBJ1-4,15,NA
TGTGCCATCAGTGAGTTGGGGACAGGGGGCAACTATGGCTACACCTTC,CAISELGTGGNYGYTF,TRBD1,TRBV10-3,TRBJ1-2,16,NA